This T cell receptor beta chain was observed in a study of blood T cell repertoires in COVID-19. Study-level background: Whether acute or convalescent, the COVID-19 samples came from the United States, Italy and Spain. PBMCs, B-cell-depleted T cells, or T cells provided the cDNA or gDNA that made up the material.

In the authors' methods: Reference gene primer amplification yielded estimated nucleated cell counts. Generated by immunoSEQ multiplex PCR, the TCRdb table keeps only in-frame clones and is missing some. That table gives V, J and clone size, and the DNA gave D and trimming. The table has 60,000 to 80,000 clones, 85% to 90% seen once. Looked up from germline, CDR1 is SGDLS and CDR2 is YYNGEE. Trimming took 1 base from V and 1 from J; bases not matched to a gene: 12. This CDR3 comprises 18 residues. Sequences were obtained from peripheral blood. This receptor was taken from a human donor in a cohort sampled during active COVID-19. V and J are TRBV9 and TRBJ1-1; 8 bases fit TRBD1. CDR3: CASSVLGPGGARNTEAFF. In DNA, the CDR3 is TGTGCCAGCAGCGTACTAGGGCCAGGGGGCGCTAGGAACACTGAAGCTTTCTTT.